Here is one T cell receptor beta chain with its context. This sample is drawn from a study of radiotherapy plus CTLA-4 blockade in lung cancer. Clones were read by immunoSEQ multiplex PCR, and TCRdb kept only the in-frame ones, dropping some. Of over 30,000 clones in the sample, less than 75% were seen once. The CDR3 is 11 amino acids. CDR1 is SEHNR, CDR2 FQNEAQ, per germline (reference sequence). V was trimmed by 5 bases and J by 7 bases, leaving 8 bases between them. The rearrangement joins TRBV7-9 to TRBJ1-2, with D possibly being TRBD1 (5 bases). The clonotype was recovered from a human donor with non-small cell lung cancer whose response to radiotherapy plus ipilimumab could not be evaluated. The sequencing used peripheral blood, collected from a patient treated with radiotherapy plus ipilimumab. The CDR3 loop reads CASSQGSGYTF. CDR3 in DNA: TGTGCCAGCAGCCAGGGCTCTGGCTACACCTTC.